Included here is one T cell receptor (beta chain) sequence, with context. This clone's antigen is unknown. Base quality data are lacking; no much larger clone is found one base away. Collaborating institutions collected whole blood in K2EDTA tubes following their own protocols. For TCRbeta analysis, collaborators shipped samples in one of three forms: frozen whole blood, isolated PBMCs, or DNA extracted from either of those sample types. This sample is part of a study of blood T cell repertoires in COVID-19 (dated by TCRdb to 2020 to 2022). Concerning the study at large: Samples covering the acute and convalescent phases of COVID-19 were provided by collaborators in the United States, Italy and Spain. The material from the prospective study consisted of cDNA or gDNA derived from T cells, B-cell-depleted T cells, or PBMCs. The dataset comprised deeply sampled blood TCRbeta repertoires from subjects exposed to, actively infected with, or recovered from COVID-19. The repertoires were released in a freely available public database intended as a resource for research on the immune response to SARS-CoV-2. The samples were drawn from two sources: the first 160 participants of the ongoing ImmuneRACE study, and fewer than 1,500 subjects contributed by 6 global collaborators. A de-identified subject ID, COVID-19 status, age in years and sex were almost always included in the sample metadata. Where available, HLA class I and class II types were obtained from metadata supplied by the sample provider rather than from assay-based typing. Results and caveats for the whole study, not just this receptor: The amount of clinical and demographic metadata varied by source and participant and was provided uncurated.

TCRbeta CDR3 regions were amplified from genomic DNA by means of the immunoSEQ Assay, a bias-controlled multiplex PCR. The study's own analysis went as follows. Nucleated cell counts per sample were estimated from amplification of reference gene primers within the assay. To quantify the absolute abundance of each unique TCRbeta CDR3 rearrangement, sequence reads were collapsed and filtered. For each sample, productive Simpson clonality was calculated by taking the square root of Simpson's diversity index across productive rearrangements. What TCRdb holds here is the immuneACCESS table cut down to in-frame rearrangements. Part of the clones is not present; checked against another copy, under half of the missing clones reflect an unresolved V gene, and the others are unexplained. V and J calls and clone size are given by that table; D and trimming were obtained from the DNA. The sample contains about 180,000 clones, 60% to 80% of them found a single time. The ten largest account for about 26% of the sample.

CDR1 and CDR2 are read off the germline V gene as MGHRA and YSYEKL. The cysteine opens and the phenylalanine closes a CDR3 of 15 amino acids. This entry keeps only the CDR3 DNA: 45 bases, framed from base 1. At the junction V is shortened by 4 bases and J by 3 bases, with 10 bases in between. The V and J genes are TRBV4-1 and TRBJ2-6, with TRBD1 tentatively as D gene (6 bases match). The TCR comes from an older woman with acute or convalescent COVID-19. The sequenced sample was peripheral blood. This receptor carries the CDR3 CASSPRGGGANVLTF. In nucleotides, the sequence is TGCGCCAGCAGCCCCAGGGGCGGTGGGGCCAACGTCCTGACTTTC.